The 30 T cell receptor beta chains listed next were all sequenced from one sample in a study of vaccination and CD4 T cells after COVID-19. As for treatment: approximately 11-day PBMC culture with coronavirus spike peptide pools or control peptides (ViraFEST assay). These receptors have no known antigen. Cultured CD4+ T cell DNA underwent sequencing with the Oncomine TCR Beta short-read assay. MiXCR was run by TCRdb on the PCR reads, yielding one entry per CDR3 protein. This sample has about 20,000 distinct CDR3 sequences, with 40% found just once. The specimen comprised CD4+ T cells from blood, cultured in vitro, sampled after SARS-CoV-2 vaccination. These receptors were obtained from a human donor who had recovered from COVID-19.

The rearrangement joins TRBV15 to TRBJ1-1, with a tentative D call TRBD1 (5 bases). The V and J ends lost 1 base and 2 bases respectively, with 8 bases between them. Germline V gene lookup returns CDR1 LNHNV and CDR2 YYDKDF (reference sequence). The CDR3 consists of 14 residues. The CDR3 bases are TGTGCCACCAGCAGAGGACAGCCCAACACTGAAGCTTTCTTT. Protein sequence: CATSRGQPNTEAFF.

This clonotype turned up a few times. The chain recombines TRBV6-1 with TRBJ1-2, with 7 bases matching TRBD1. V gave up 10 bases and J gave up 3 bases; unmatched junction bases: 8. The CDR3 length is 13 residues. In germline, CDR1 is MNHNS, CDR2 SASEGT. CDR3 DNA sequence: TGTGCCACCCTCGACAGGGCGTACTATGGCTACACCTTC. Translating gives CATLDRAYYGYTF.

This chain joins TRBV20-1 and TRBJ2-3; TRBD1 matches 9 bases. V was clipped by 2 bases and J by 5 bases; unmatched bases: 5. The CDR3 has 14 residues. Germline-derived CDR1 and CDR2 are DFQATT and SNEGSKA (reference sequence). The CDR3 protein is CSARMDRGIDTQYF. As DNA, the CDR3 is TGCAGTGCTAGAATGGACAGGGGAATAGATACGCAGTATTTT.

J is TRBJ2-3 and V is TRBV20-1; D perhaps matches TRBD1 (5 bases). The CDR3 runs 12 residues. CDR1 is DFQATT, CDR2 SNEGSKA, per germline (reference sequence). V lost 3 bases, J lost 3 bases, and 7 bases lay in between. CDR3 DNA: TGCAGTGCTAGCGACAGTACAGATACGCAGTATTTT. Residues: CSASDSTDTQYF.

The chain couples TRBV5-1 to TRBJ2-7; D may correspond to TRBD1 or TRBD2 (5 bases each). Germline assignment: CDR1 SGHRS and CDR2 YFSETQ. V shed 0 bases and J shed 12 bases, with 25 bases lying between them. This CDR3 contains 16 residues. The CDR3: CASSLESGRKLTSPYF. CDR3 coding DNA: TGCGCCAGCAGCTTGGAGTCGGGACGGAAACTTACCTCTCCGTACTTC. The full variable domain, rest sourced from reference TRBV5-1 and TRBJ2-7, is KAGVTQTPRYLIKTRGQQVTLSCSPISGHRSVSWYQQTPGQGLQFLFEYFSETQRNKGNFPGRFSGRQFSNSRSEMNVSTLELGDSALYLCASSLESGRKLTSPYFGPGTRLTVT.

V is TRBV2 and J is TRBJ2-1, with a tentative D call TRBD2 (5 bases). Trimming stripped 6 bases from V and 6 bases from J, with 9 bases between. Per the germline V gene, CDR1 is SNHLY and CDR2 is FYNNEI. The CDR3 covers 12 residues. CDR3 residues: CASSPGGNEQFF. CDR3 bases: TGTGCCAGCAGCCCCGGAGGCAATGAGCAGTTCTTC.

This chain connects TRBV7-9 to TRBJ1-5; D gene ambiguous. Germline V gives CDR1 SEHNR, CDR2 FQNEAQ (reference sequence). V lost 1 base, J lost 8 bases, and 6 bases lay in between. This CDR3 spans 12 amino acids. CDR3 nucleotide sequence: TGTGCCAGCAGCTTAGGGTCCGAGCCCCAGCATTTT. It specifies CASSLGSEPQHF.

The gene calls are TRBV20-1 and TRBJ2-5, with TRBD2 identical over 8 bases. CDR1 is DFQATT, CDR2 SNEGSKA, per germline (reference sequence). CDR3 size: 15 residues. The trim removed 2 bases at V and 9 bases at J, leaving 14 bases unmatched. Written as DNA, the CDR3 is TGCAGTGCTAGATCACCGGGACTAGGGGCTTTGGCCCAGTACTTC. As protein: CSARSPGLGALAQYF.

The chain couples TRBV19 to TRBJ2-3, with 7 bases identical to TRBD2. The V gene's germline CDR1 is LNHDA and CDR2 SQIVND (reference sequence). Trimming removed 5 bases from V and 0 bases from J; junction bases left unmatched: 8. The CDR3 length is 16 residues. CDR3 in DNA: TGTGCCAGTAGTTTGACCCCGCGGGGGAGCACAGATACGCAGTATTTT. Translating gives CASSLTPRGSTDTQYF. Looking up the rest from reference TRBV19 and TRBJ2-3 gives the full variable domain: DGGITQSPKYLFRKEGQNVTLSCEQNLNHDAMYWYRQDPGQGLRLIYYSQIVNDFQKGDIAEGYSVSREKKESFPLTVTSAQKNPTAFYLCASSLTPRGSTDTQYFGPGTRLTVL.

V and J are TRBV20-1 and TRBJ1-5; possibly TRBD1 for D (5 bases). CDR1 and CDR2 from the germline V gene are DFQATT and SNEGSKA (reference sequence). The CDR3 length is 17 residues. The V and J ends lost 2 bases and 1 base respectively, with 18 bases between them. CDR3 sequence reads: CSARWAGRGGSNQPQHF. CDR3 in DNA: TGCAGTGCTAGATGGGCAGGCCGGGGGGGGAGCAATCAGCCCCAGCATTTT.

The sample holds a few counts of this clonotype. J is TRBJ2-7 and V is TRBV24-1; D gene uncertain. The CDR3 consists of 16 residues. Germline CDR1 reads KGHDR; CDR2 reads SFDVKD. Trimming took 5 bases from V and 0 from J, leaving 16 bases between them. In DNA form, the CDR3 reads TGTGCCACCAGTGGCCTAAGGCATTTAGGCTCCTACGAGCAGTACTTC. This translates into CATSGLRHLGSYEQYF.

V and J are TRBV5-6 and TRBJ2-1; a possible D gene is TRBD1 (5 bases). V was pared by 3 bases and J by 12 bases, with 22 bases between. The CDR3 runs 15 residues. The V gene's germline CDR1 is SGHDT and CDR2 YYEEEE. The CDR3 loop reads CASSSPGPGPQGQFF. CDR3 coding DNA: TGTGCCAGCAGCTCCCCGGGCCCAGGTCCTCAGGGGCAGTTCTTC.

CDR3 protein: CASSKGGLNTGELFF. The CDR3 DNA sequence: TGTGCCAGCAGTAAAGGGGGTTTGAACACCGGGGAGCTGTTTTTT. V is TRBV27 and J is TRBJ2-2, with D possibly being TRBD1 (6 bases). The CDR3 has 15 residues. The V end was cut by 5 bases, the J end by 1 base, with 11 bases between. CDR1 is MNHEY and CDR2 is SMNVEV in the germline V gene (reference sequence).

This clonotype was observed once. The CDR3 DNA reads as TGTGCCAGCAGCCCTCCAAGGTGGGGGAACTATGGCTACACCTTC. Its protein product is CASSPPRWGNYGYTF. The rearrangement uses TRBV12-3 or TRBV12-4 and TRBJ1-2; D might be TRBD1 (5 bases). Trimming shortened V by 6 bases and J by 2 bases, and 16 bases separated the two germline ends. The CDR3 totals 15 residues.

The chain recombines TRBV19 with TRBJ1-1; perhaps TRBD1 as D (5 bases). There are 14 residues in the CDR3. CDR1 is LNHDA and CDR2 is SQIVND in the germline V gene (reference sequence). Trimming shortened V by 3 bases and J by 8 bases, and 16 bases separated the two germline ends. The CDR3 sequence: CASSMSRDVPEAFF. In DNA, the CDR3 is TGTGCCAGTAGTATGTCCCGGGACGTTCCCGAAGCTTTCTTT.

This clonotype was counted once. CDR3 sequence (DNA): TGTGCCAGCAGGACTCAGGGAGGGAGGGCCGGAGAGCAGTACTTC. Protein sequence: CASRTQGGRAGEQYF. The chain links TRBV27 to TRBJ2-7, with 7 bases lining up with TRBD2. This CDR3 region has 15 residues. Germline V CDR1 and CDR2: MNHEY, SMNVEV (reference sequence). Trimming at V came to 6 bases and at J to 7 bases, leaving 15 bases not matched to a gene.

The chain uses TRBV27 and TRBJ2-1; 7 nucleotides align to TRBD2. Germline lookup yields CDR1 MNHEY and CDR2 SMNVEV (reference sequence). The CDR3 has 16 amino acids. The junction had 13 bases not matched to a gene; V was cut back by 8 bases and J by 3 bases. CDR3 nucleotide sequence: TGTGCCAGCTCACCGGGGGTGGGGGGGGTCTACAATGAGCAGTTCTTC. Encoded protein: CASSPGVGGVYNEQFF.

The CDR3 coding sequence is TGTGCCAGCAGACCCGGGGTCCGGGGGAAGACTGAAGCTTTCTTT. It encodes CASRPGVRGKTEAFF. The chain employs TRBV27 and TRBJ1-1; maybe TRBD1 (5 bases). Germline V CDR1 and CDR2: MNHEY, SMNVEV (reference sequence). The CDR3 loop spans 15 amino acids. Trimming shortened V by 6 bases and J by 5 bases, and 19 bases separated the two germline ends.

The CDR3, as DNA: TGCGCCAGCAGCCGAAGTTGGGGCACAGATACGCAGTATTTT. Translated, it gives CASSRSWGTDTQYF. The chain couples TRBV5-1 to TRBJ2-3; the D is unclear. Trimming removed 4 bases at V and 1 base at J, with 10 bases between. There are 14 residues in the CDR3. Germline V gene lookup returns CDR1 SGHRS and CDR2 YFSETQ.

This clonotype appeared a single time. The chain recombines TRBV29-1 with TRBJ1-5; 9 bases are a match to TRBD1. The junction had 5 bases not matched to a gene; V was cut back by 4 bases and J by 4 bases. CDR3 length: 14 residues. The germline gives CDR1 SQVTM, CDR2 ANQGSEA. The DNA for the CDR3 is TGCAGCGTTGGTTCGGGACAGGGAAATCAGCCCCAGCATTTT. It yields the protein CSVGSGQGNQPQHF.

This clonotype has only a few counts. The chain employs TRBV7-6 and TRBJ2-7; 7 bases are a match to TRBD1. The CDR3 runs 14 residues. The germline CDR1 and CDR2 sequences are SGHVS and FNYEAQ. V lost 5 bases and J lost 0; bases outside the gene matches: 4. The CDR3 DNA follows: TGTGCCAGCAGCCCAGGGGGTAACTCCTACGAGCAGTACTTC. It is translated as CASSPGGNSYEQYF.

This clonotype was counted only a few times. This chain joins TRBV21-1 and TRBJ2-5; the D call TRBD1 from the table was never checked on the DNA. TRBV21-1 is tagged as a pseudogene. This CDR3 is 18 amino acids long. CDR3: CASSTDSTRGRGVETQYF. CDR3 nucleotides: TGTGCCAGCAGCACCGACTCAACCCGGGGCAGGGGAGTAGAGACCCAGTACTTC.

With respect to this clonotype: At one end the junction does not follow the germline gene, possibly because of a read error. The chain is built from TRBV20-1 and TRBJ1-5; D is possibly TRBD1 (5 bases). From germline, CDR1 is DFQATT and CDR2 SNEGSKA (reference sequence). The CDR3 runs to 16 residues. DNA for the CDR3: TGCAGAGCTAGAGAAGGGGACTTTAGGGACCATCAGCCCCAGCATTTT. Its protein is CRAREGDFRDHQPQHF.

The rearrangement joins TRBV19 to TRBJ2-1; perhaps TRBD2 as D (5 bases). CDR1 LNHDA and CDR2 SQIVND come from the germline V gene (reference sequence). This CDR3 spans 14 amino acids. V dropped 4 bases and J dropped 5 bases, with 12 bases sitting between them. CDR3 nucleotides: TGTGCCAGTAGTAGGGAGACTATGGACAATGAGCAGTTCTTC. Protein product: CASSRETMDNEQFF.

This clonotype occurred a few times. This chain's CDR3 is CASSLSGRSSGNTIYF. The CDR3 DNA is TGTGCCAGCAGCTTATCAGGACGGAGCTCTGGAAACACCATATATTTT. The rearrangement joins TRBV7-2 to TRBJ1-3; unclear D gene. Trimming shortened V by 2 bases and J by 0 bases, and 11 bases separated the two germline ends. CDR1 and CDR2 (germline): SGHTA, FQGNSA. This CDR3 has 16 amino acids.

This clonotype came up a few times. V usage is TRBV11-2 and J usage is TRBJ1-1, with D unclear. The CDR3 consists of 16 residues. Deletions cut 5 bases from V and 0 bases from J, with 16 bases between. Germline V gene lookup returns CDR1 SGHAT and CDR2 FQNNGV. CDR3 bases: TGTGCCAGCAGCCCAACGCTGAGCAGGATGAACACTGAAGCTTTCTTT. It yields the protein CASSPTLSRMNTEAFF.

The sample holds a few counts of this clonotype. J is TRBJ2-7 and V is TRBV14, with D perhaps TRBD2 (6 bases). The V gene's germline CDR1 is SGHDN and CDR2 FVKESK. Between the trimmed V and J ends, which lost 5 bases and 9 bases, there was a span of 14 bases. The CDR3 covers 12 residues. In DNA form, the CDR3 reads TGTGCCAGCAGCTTATCGGGGGTGCGGCAGTACTTC. Protein product: CASSLSGVRQYF.

This clonotype was counted between two and nine times. The chain has TRBV20-1 and TRBJ1-5; the D is unclear. There are 14 residues in the CDR3. V gave up 3 bases and J gave up 0 bases, with 9 bases separating them. The germline V gene has CDR1 DFQATT and CDR2 SNEGSKA (reference sequence). CDR3 sequence reads: CSASGRLSNQPQHF. Here the CDR3 DNA reads TGCAGTGCTAGCGGCAGACTTAGCAATCAGCCCCAGCATTTT.

This clonotype was observed a few times. The chain employs TRBV2 and TRBJ1-2; possibly TRBD1 for D (6 bases). Germline V lookup: CDR1 SNHLY, CDR2 FYNNEI. The CDR3 covers 14 residues. V was trimmed by 5 bases and J by 3 bases, leaving 13 bases between them. CDR3 DNA sequence: TGTGCCAGCAGTAAGGGGGAGCGCGACTATGGCTACACCTTC. It yields the protein CASSKGERDYGYTF.

This clonotype was seen more than once but under ten times. The CDR3 is CASSQGENTEAFF. In DNA form, the CDR3 reads TGTGCCAGCAGTCAGGGGGAAAACACTGAAGCTTTCTTT. The chain has TRBV28 and TRBJ1-1; TRBD1 matches 7 bases. This CDR3 has 13 amino acids. V shed 5 bases and J 2 bases; nucleotides not matched to a gene: 2. Germline values: CDR1 MDHEN, CDR2 SYDVKM.